The next 19 T cell receptor beta chains were all read from a single sample in a study of Graves' ophthalmopathy and Graves' hyperthyroidism. RNA transcripts served as template for amplifying TCR beta CDR3 sequences. An opening RT-PCR round employed HTBI primers and preceded a second-round multiplex PCR. TCRdb reprocessed the multiplex PCR reads via MiXCR and lists one record per CDR3 protein. The profile covers about 620,000 distinct CDR3 sequences, with over 20% appearing a single time and about 6.6% taken by the ten largest. Input material: peripheral blood. All receptors derive from a young woman with stable Graves' hyperthyroidism. Some clones in this sample may be carry-over from other donors' samples.

This sequence joins TRBV3-1 and TRBJ1-5, with D maybe TRBD1 (6 bases). This CDR3 is 18 amino acids long. Trimming shortened V by 0 bases and J by 0 bases, and 15 bases separated the two germline ends. Germline-derived CDR1 and CDR2 are LGHDT and YNNKEL (reference sequence). This chain's CDR3 is CASSQDWPEGHSNQPQHF. The CDR3, as DNA: TGTGCCAGCAGCCAAGACTGGCCAGAGGGACATAGCAATCAGCCCCAGCATTTT.

To note about this clonotype: The conserved phenylalanine or tryptophan is not found at the CDR3 terminus, so this likely reflects a read error. The chain couples TRBV6-1 to TRBJ2-5; TRBD1 matches at 10 bases. With 8 bases clipped from V and 3 bases from J, the junction kept 3 bases outside the gene matches. CDR3 length equals 13 residues. Germline-derived CDR1 and CDR2 are MNHNS and SASEGT. CDR3 in DNA: TGTGCCAGCTCCGGGACAGGGGAAGAGACCCAGTACTAC. Encoded protein: CASSGTGEETQYY.

This clonotype was detected ten times or more. The genes are TRBV6-1 and TRBJ1-2; the D gene is possibly TRBD1 (6 bases). The germline CDR1 and CDR2 sequences are MNHNS and SASEGT. The V and J ends lost 3 bases and 2 bases respectively, with 13 bases between them. The CDR3 spans 15 residues. The CDR3 reads CASSDRGTPNYGYTF. The CDR3 coding sequence is TGTGCCAGCAGTGATCGAGGGACACCGAACTATGGCTACACCTTC.

V gene TRBV12-3 or TRBV12-4 combines with J gene TRBJ2-7, with D unresolved. The CDR3 is made up of 15 amino acids. V lost 6 bases, J lost 7 bases, and 22 bases lay in between. The CDR3 loop reads CASSLLLTRFGEQYF. The CDR3 nucleotides are TGTGCCAGCAGCTTACTGCTCACAAGGTTCGGAGAGCAGTACTTC.

This clonotype was observed many times. V gene TRBV5-1 combines with J gene TRBJ1-1; a weak D match, TRBD1 (6 bases). V was trimmed by 1 base and J by 1 base, leaving 8 bases between them. The CDR3 covers 14 residues. Germline assignment: CDR1 SGHRS and CDR2 YFSETQ. The CDR3 loop is CASSLLRGNTEAFF. The CDR3 DNA is TGCGCCAGCAGCTTGCTCAGGGGGAACACTGAAGCTTTCTTT. The whole variable domain, filled in from reference TRBV5-1 and TRBJ1-1, reads KAGVTQTPRYLIKTRGQQVTLSCSPISGHRSVSWYQQTPGQGLQFLFEYFSETQRNKGNFPGRFSGRQFSNSRSEMNVSTLELGDSALYLCASSLLRGNTEAFFGQGTRLTVV.

Notes on this clonotype: One base away lies a much larger clone, so this may be a sequencing read error. Here the CDR3 DNA reads TGTGCCAGCAGCCAAGATAATGGTTCACTCCTCCACTTT. Encoded protein: CASSQDNGSLLHF. This sequence joins TRBV14 and TRBJ1-6; no firm D call. CDR1 is SGHDN, CDR2 FVKESK, per germline. The CDR3 extends over 13 amino acids.

This clonotype occurred many times. This rearrangement joins TRBV13 to TRBJ1-2; no clear D gene. The length of the CDR3 is 14 residues. With 0 bases removed from V and 2 bases from J, the gap between germline ends came to 7 bases. Germline V lookup: CDR1 PRHDT, CDR2 FYEKMQ (reference sequence). CDR3 protein: CASSLGRSNYGYTF. In nucleotides, the CDR3 is TGTGCCAGCAGCTTAGGACGGTCGAACTATGGCTACACCTTC.

In this sample, this clonotype turned up many times. V and J are TRBV6-1 and TRBJ2-5; D call uncertain. This CDR3 is built from 14 residues. Between the trimmed V and J ends, which lost 1 base and 2 bases, there was a span of 8 bases. The V gene's germline CDR1 is MNHNS and CDR2 SASEGT. The CDR3 loop reads CASSEDTFQETQYF. The CDR3 nucleotides read TGTGCCAGCAGTGAAGACACTTTTCAAGAGACCCAGTACTTC.

This clonotype has a count of ten or more. J is TRBJ2-7 and V is TRBV5-1; 8 nucleotides align to TRBD1. Germline V gene sequence: CDR1 SGHRS, CDR2 YFSETQ. With 0 bases clipped from V and 3 bases from J, the junction kept 2 bases outside the gene matches. The CDR3 consists of 14 residues. The CDR3 is CASSLVGQDYEQYF. The CDR3 bases are TGCGCCAGCAGCTTGGTGGGACAGGACTACGAGCAGTACTTC.

In its sample, this clonotype was seen a few times. The chain combines TRBV27 with TRBJ2-7; 8 bases match TRBD2. Losses at the gene ends were 6 bases for V and 4 bases for J; bases not matched to a gene: 14. The CDR3 sequence is 16 residues long. CDR1 is MNHEY, CDR2 SMNVEV, per germline (reference sequence). The CDR3 nucleotides read TGTGCCAGCAGACTCGAGTTAGGAAGCGGGGGATACGAGCAGTACTTC. It translates to CASRLELGSGGYEQYF.

This clonotype has a count of ten or more. The rearrangement links TRBV20-1 to TRBJ2-7; 8 bases are shared with TRBD2. Germline loops: CDR1 DFQATT, CDR2 SNEGSKA (reference sequence). V gave up 6 bases and J gave up 4 bases; unmatched junction bases: 14. This CDR3 has 15 residues. CDR3 sequence reads: CSADWDSGTRYEQYF. CDR3 nucleotides: TGCAGTGCCGATTGGGACTCCGGGACTAGGTACGAGCAGTACTTC.

Many counts were recorded for this clonotype. J is TRBJ2-2 and V is TRBV24-1; TRBD1 matches 11 bases. The CDR3 has 16 residues. J lost 6 bases, V lost 4 bases, and 6 bases had no gene match. Germline-derived CDR1 and CDR2 are KGHDR and SFDVKD. The chain's CDR3 is CATSDPGQGGAGELFF. The CDR3 nucleotides are TGTGCCACCAGTGACCCGGGACAGGGGGGTGCCGGGGAGCTGTTTTTT.

This clonotype was detected a few times. Here the CDR3 DNA reads TGTGCCAGCCAGGGGACCTCCTATAATTCACCCCTCCACTTT. Its protein is CASQGTSYNSPLHF. The chain carries TRBV27 and TRBJ1-6, with D perhaps matching TRBD1 (6 bases). This CDR3 has 14 residues. The germline CDR1 and CDR2 sequences are MNHEY and SMNVEV (reference sequence). Trimming shortened V by 8 bases and J by 0 bases, and 8 bases separated the two germline ends.

The chain links TRBV2 to TRBJ2-5, with TRBD2 matching 11 bases. The CDR3 runs 16 residues. CDR1 is SNHLY and CDR2 is FYNNEI in the germline V gene. Trimming cost V 4 bases and J 2 bases; bases outside gene matches: 6. CDR3 in DNA: TGTGCCAGCAGTGGACCGGGACTAGCGGCTCAAGAGACCCAGTACTTC. Translation: CASSGPGLAAQETQYF.

Details on this clonotype: A much bigger clone sits one base away, suggesting this may be a read error. The V and J genes are TRBV2 and TRBJ2-5, with TRBD2 as a possible D gene (7 bases). CDR3 length: 13 amino acids. Germline V lookup: CDR1 SNHLY, CDR2 FYNNEI. The chain's CDR3 is CASRRGLGETKYF. The CDR3 region has the DNA TGTGCCAGCAGGCGGGGGCTGGGAGAGACCAAGTACTTC.

This clonotype was recorded at least ten times. J is TRBJ1-1 and V is TRBV2, with D uncertain. Trimming stripped 2 bases from V and 4 bases from J, with 11 bases between. CDR1 is SNHLY, CDR2 FYNNEI, per germline. The CDR3 has 14 residues. CDR3 nucleotides: TGTGCCAGCAGTGAAAGAGGAGTGATCACTGAAGCTTTCTTT. This sequence encodes CASSERGVITEAFF.

This clonotype has a count of ten or more. This rearrangement joins TRBV6-1 to TRBJ2-2, with D perhaps assigned TRBD1 or TRBD2 (6 bases each). The CDR3 has 14 amino acids. The V gene lost 6 bases and the J gene lost 5 bases, with 13 bases spanning the gap. Germline CDR1 is MNHNS and CDR2 is SASEGT. The CDR3 sequence is CASRSGGSTGELFF. In DNA, the CDR3 is TGTGCCAGCAGGTCCGGGGGCAGTACCGGGGAGCTGTTTTTT.

The chain has TRBV5-1 and TRBJ1-2, with D hard to call. V gave up 1 base and J gave up 2 bases, with 9 bases separating them. CDR3 length: 14 residues. Germline CDR1 reads SGHRS; CDR2 reads YFSETQ. CDR3 coding DNA: TGCGCCAGCAGCTTGCGGGTGGAAAACTATGGCTACACCTTC. The encoded protein is CASSLRVENYGYTF. Variable domain in full (rest from reference TRBV5-1 and TRBJ1-2): KAGVTQTPRYLIKTRGQQVTLSCSPISGHRSVSWYQQTPGQGLQFLFEYFSETQRNKGNFPGRFSGRQFSNSRSEMNVSTLELGDSALYLCASSLRVENYGYTFGSGTRLTVV.

This clonotype was detected ten times or more. The rearrangement joins TRBV30 to TRBJ2-4; 10 nucleotides agree with TRBD1. The CDR3 has 14 residues. V trimming: 3 bases; J trimming: 10 bases; junction bases outside the gene matches: 9. Germline V CDR1 and CDR2: GTSNPN, SVGIG (reference sequence). This CDR3 is CAWRVQGQGRIQYF. CDR3 nucleotide sequence: TGTGCCTGGAGAGTGCAGGGACAGGGGAGAATTCAGTACTTC.